This T cell receptor (beta chain) was observed in a study of cytomegalovirus exposure and HLA in healthy donors. Study findings and constraints: A later look showed TCR association rates differing by HLA locus, highest for DRB1 and lowest for HLA-C.

Trimming removed 2 bases from V and 3 bases from J, with 5 bases in between. The CDR3 is 12 amino acids. Germline V gives CDR1 MDHEN, CDR2 SYDVKM. This clone came up a few times. The antigen is undetermined. Other DNA variants within this sample encode the same CDR3. A multiplex PCR was run with 60 Vbeta primers and 13 Jbeta primers. The data were produced by immunoSEQ multiplex PCR, yet TCRdb's version contains in-frame clones alone and is incomplete. The sample yields around 160,000 clones, about three quarters seen once. The V gene is TRBV28, the J gene TRBJ2-7; no definite D call. This sequence was found in a middle-aged man in good health and CMV-seropositive. The sample comprised PBMCs. CDR3 residues: CASSLPGYEQYF. CDR3 sequence (DNA): TGTGCCAGCAGTTTACCGGGCTACGAGCAGTACTTC.